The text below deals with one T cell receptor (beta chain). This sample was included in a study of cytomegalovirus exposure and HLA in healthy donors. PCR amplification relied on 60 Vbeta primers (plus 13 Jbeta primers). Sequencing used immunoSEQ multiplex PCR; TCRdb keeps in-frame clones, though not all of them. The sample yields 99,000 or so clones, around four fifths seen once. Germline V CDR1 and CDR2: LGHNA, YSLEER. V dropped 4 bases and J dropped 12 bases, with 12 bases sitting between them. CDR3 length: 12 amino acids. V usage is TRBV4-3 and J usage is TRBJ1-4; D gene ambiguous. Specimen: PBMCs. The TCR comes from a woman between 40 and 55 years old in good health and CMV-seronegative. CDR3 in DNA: TGCGCCAGCAGCCCCAACTTTGCACAACTGTTTTTT. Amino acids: CASSPNFAQLFF.